These T cell receptor beta chains were read from a single sample in a study of blood T cell repertoires in COVID-19. The repertoire was sequenced with immunoSEQ multiplex PCR; TCRdb's copy has only in-frame clones and lacks some. This sample has approximately 180,000 clones, with around 76% found just once. Sequencing used PBMCs or T cells enriched from blood (not recorded which). The receptors shown here come from a woman in her 50s with acute COVID-19. Each CDR3 is given with its conserved first and last residue. Each record gives: V gene, J gene, D gene, clone size, CDR3 DNA, CDR3 protein. The D gene is left open where the match is weak. The listing skips clone size in some rows; elsewhere it reads once, few, many or a size class.

>TRBV27|TRBJ1-5|-|-
TGTGCCAGCAGCGGGAGGACAGATAGCAATCAGCCCCAGCATTTT
CASSGRTDSNQPQHF
>TRBV5-4|TRBJ1-1|-|-
TGTGCCAGCAGCTTGGTAGGGGCAGGCACTGAAGCTTTCTTT
CASSLVGAGTEAFF
>TRBV11-2|TRBJ2-2|TRBD1|-
TGTGCCAGCAGCACCCGGACAGGGGCCACCGGGGAGCTGTTTTTT
CASSTRTGATGELFF
>TRBV9|TRBJ1-5|-|-
TGTGCCAGCAGCGGTTTCGGGGGCAATCAGCCCCAGCATTTT
CASSGFGGNQPQHF
>TRBV7-6|TRBJ2-3|TRBD2|few
TGTGCCAGCAGCCAGACCTCTAGCGGGGGGGCCGACACAGATACGCAGTATTTT
CASSQTSSGGADTDTQYF
>TRBV6-5|TRBJ1-1|TRBD1|-
TGTGCCAGCAGTCCGTGGACAGGGGGATTGACTGAAGCTTTCTTT
CASSPWTGGLTEAFF
>TRBV9|TRBJ1-3|-|-
TGTGCCAGCAGCGCCTCCCCGAGCTCTGGAAACACCATATATTTT
CASSASPSSGNTIYF
>TRBV14|TRBJ2-3|-|-
TGTGCCAGCAGCCAACCCCCTGCGGGAAGCGGACACAATCCCATCACAGATACGCAGTATTTT
CASSQPPAGSGHNPITDTQYF
>TRBV11-1|TRBJ1-2|-|-
TGTGCCAGCAGCTTAGAGACAGGAACCTTCTATGGCTACACCTTC
CASSLETGTFYGYTF
>TRBV28|TRBJ1-2|TRBD1|-
TGTGCCAGCAGTTTACGGACAGGGCCCTATGGCTACACCTTC
CASSLRTGPYGYTF
>TRBV28|TRBJ1-2|TRBD1|-
TGTGCCAGCAGCAAGCCGGGACAGGGGGCGAATGGCTACACCTTC
CASSKPGQGANGYTF
>TRBV19|TRBJ1-2|-|-
TGTGCCAGTAGGATCCTCGGGGGTGGCTACACCTTC
CASRILGGGYTF
>TRBV7-2|TRBJ1-1|-|-
TGTGCCAGCACCCCTCCCGTCTTGAACACTGAAGCTTTCTTT
CASTPPVLNTEAFF
>TRBV19|TRBJ1-6|-|-
TGTGCCAGTAGAGGCACGGAGAGCTCCTATAATTCACCCCTCCACTTT
CASRGTESSYNSPLHF
>TRBV5-1|TRBJ1-1|TRBD1|-
TGCGCCAGCAGCTTGGGGCTCGGGACAGTCGTCACTGAAGCTTTCTTT
CASSLGLGTVVTEAFF
>TRBV4-1|TRBJ1-5|-|-
TGCGCCAGCAGCCCGCGATGGGGGGATGGCAATCAGCCCCAGCATTTT
CASSPRWGDGNQPQHF
>TRBV7-9|TRBJ2-5|TRBD2|-
TGTGCCAGCAGCTTCCTCTCGCTAGCGGGGGGCCGGTACCAAGAGACCCAGTACTTC
CASSFLSLAGGRYQETQYF
>TRBV16|TRBJ1-2|-|-
TGTGCCAGCAGCCAATCGGAGGGGTACGGCTACACCTTC
CASSQSEGYGYTF
>TRBV3-1/TRBV3-2|TRBJ2-5|-|-
TGTGCCAGCAGCCACCGGGGAGAGACCCAGTACTTC
CASSHRGETQYF
>TRBV19|TRBJ2-5|-|once
TGTGCCAGTAGTATAGGTGCCAGTCAAGAGACCCAGTACTTC
CASSIGASQETQYF
>TRBV7-9|TRBJ1-2|-|-
TGTGCCAGCAGCCCGGGGTTAGATGGCTACACCTTC
CASSPGLDGYTF
>TRBV7-8|TRBJ1-5|-|few
TGTGCCAGCAGCCCCGGGACAAGCAATCAGCCCCAGCATTTT
CASSPGTSNQPQHF
>TRBV10-1|TRBJ1-5|TRBD1|-
TGCGCCAGCAGCCGGGACAGGACGGGGCCCCAGCATTTT
CASSRDRTGPQHF
>TRBV30|TRBJ1-5|-|-
TGTGCCTGGAGTGTAGGCAGGGGCATAGGTCAGCCCCAGCATTTT
CAWSVGRGIGQPQHF
>TRBV19|TRBJ1-6|TRBD1|-
TGTGCCAGTAAATCCGGGACAGGGAATTCACCCCTCCACTTT
CASKSGTGNSPLHF
>TRBV6-2/TRBV6-3|TRBJ2-3|TRBD1|-
TGTGCCAGCAGCTACTTTGAGGTGGGGACAGCAGATACGCAGTATTTT
CASSYFEVGTADTQYF
>TRBV5-1|TRBJ1-5|TRBD1|-
TGCGCCAGCAGCCCCGGGACAGGTAATCAGCCCCAGCATTTT
CASSPGTGNQPQHF
>TRBV12-3/TRBV12-4|TRBJ2-5|-|-
TGTGCCAGCGTGGACAAGGGGCAAGAGACCCAGTACTTC
CASVDKGQETQYF
>TRBV6-5|TRBJ1-3|-|-
TGTGCCAGCAGTTACACCGTGGGCCACTCTGGAAACACCATATATTTT
CASSYTVGHSGNTIYF
>TRBV15|TRBJ2-5|-|-
TGTGCCACCAGCAGAGATCGGGGGACAGAGACCCAGTACTTC
CATSRDRGTETQYF
>TRBV6-2/TRBV6-3|TRBJ1-1|-|-
TGTGCCAGCAGACCTAATCCGGGACTGGGGGAAACTGAAGCTTTCTTT
CASRPNPGLGETEAFF
>TRBV4-3|TRBJ1-2|-|once
TGCGCCAGCAGCCAAGACCTTAGTTACTATGGCTACACCTTC
CASSQDLSYYGYTF
>TRBV3-1/TRBV3-2|TRBJ2-1|-|-
TGTGCCAGCAGCCCAACTCGACAGCAGCAGTTCTTC
CASSPTRQQQFF
>TRBV11-2|TRBJ2-1|-|-
TGTGCCAGCAGCTCCATTACAAGATCCTACAATGAGCAGTTCTTC
CASSSITRSYNEQFF
>TRBV9|TRBJ1-2|TRBD1|once
TGTGCCAGCAGCGTATTTCAGGGGGCAAGCTACACCTTC
CASSVFQGASYTF
>TRBV7-6|TRBJ1-2|TRBD1|-
TGTGCCAGCAGCTTAGCGGAGGGTCGACAGGGGGCTGGAGGCTACACCTTC
CASSLAEGRQGAGGYTF
>TRBV5-4|TRBJ2-3|-|-
TGTGCCAGCATGAGGCTTAGTGGCACAGATACGCAGTATTTT
CASMRLSGTDTQYF
>TRBV9|TRBJ1-2|-|-
TGTGCCAGCAGCGTAGAGGCGGGGAACTATGGCTACACCTTC
CASSVEAGNYGYTF
>TRBV11-2|TRBJ2-3|-|-
TGTGCCAGCAGCTTAGGTAGCCTGGACACCACAGATACGCAGTATTTT
CASSLGSLDTTDTQYF
>TRBV5-5|TRBJ1-1|-|-
TGTGCCAGCAGCTTGGAGCCCAGGACTTTCATGAACACTGAAGCTTTCTTT
CASSLEPRTFMNTEAFF
>TRBV2|TRBJ2-5|-|-
TGTGCCAGCAGCGCCACGGCCCAGTACTTC
CASSATAQYF
>TRBV9|TRBJ2-3|-|-
TGTGCCAGCAGCATGACGCCCCGGAGGGAGACAGATACGCAGTATTTT
CASSMTPRRETDTQYF
>TRBV4-1|TRBJ1-4|-|-
TGCGCCAGCACCCGGGAGGGGGGAAGCGGTGAAAAACTGTTTTTT
CASTREGGSGEKLFF
>TRBV11-3|TRBJ2-3|-|-
TGTGCCAGCAGCTTAGATGGGAGCGGCCGCACAGATACGCAGTATTTT
CASSLDGSGRTDTQYF
>TRBV7-8|TRBJ2-4|TRBD2|-
TGTGCCAGCAGCTTAAAGCCGCTAGCGGGGGGGCCGGCCAAAAACATTCAGTACTTC
CASSLKPLAGGPAKNIQYF
>TRBV6-5|TRBJ1-2|TRBD1|-
TGTGCCAGCACCCCACGGCAGGGGGCCGGTGGCTACACCTTC
CASTPRQGAGGYTF
>TRBV10-3|TRBJ1-4|-|-
TGTGCCATCAGTGAGGGTATAAGCAATGAAAAACTGTTTTTT
CAISEGISNEKLFF
>TRBV21-1|TRBJ1-4|-|-
TGTGCCAGCAACAAGACGGAGGACAATGAAAAACTGTTTTTT
CASNKTEDNEKLFF
>TRBV7-8|TRBJ1-5|TRBD1|few
TGTGCCAGCAGCCCCCGGACAGGTGATAGCAATCAGCCCCAGCATTTT
CASSPRTGDSNQPQHF
>TRBV28|TRBJ2-3|-|-
TGTGCCACGGTCTACGCAGATACGCAGTATTTT
CATVYADTQYF